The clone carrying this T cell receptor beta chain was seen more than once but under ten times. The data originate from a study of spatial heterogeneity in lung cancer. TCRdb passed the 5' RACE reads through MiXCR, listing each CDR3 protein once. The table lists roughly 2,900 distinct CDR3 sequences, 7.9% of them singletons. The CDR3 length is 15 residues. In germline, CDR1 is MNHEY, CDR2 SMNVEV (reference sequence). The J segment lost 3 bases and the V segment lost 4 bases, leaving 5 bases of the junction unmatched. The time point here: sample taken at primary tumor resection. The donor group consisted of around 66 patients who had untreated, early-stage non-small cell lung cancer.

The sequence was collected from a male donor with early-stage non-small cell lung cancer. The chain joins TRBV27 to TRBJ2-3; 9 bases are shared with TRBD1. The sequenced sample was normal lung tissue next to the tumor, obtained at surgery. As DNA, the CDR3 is TGTGCCAGCAGTTCCCCCGGGACAGGGACAGATACGCAGTATTTT. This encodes CASSSPGTGTDTQYF.